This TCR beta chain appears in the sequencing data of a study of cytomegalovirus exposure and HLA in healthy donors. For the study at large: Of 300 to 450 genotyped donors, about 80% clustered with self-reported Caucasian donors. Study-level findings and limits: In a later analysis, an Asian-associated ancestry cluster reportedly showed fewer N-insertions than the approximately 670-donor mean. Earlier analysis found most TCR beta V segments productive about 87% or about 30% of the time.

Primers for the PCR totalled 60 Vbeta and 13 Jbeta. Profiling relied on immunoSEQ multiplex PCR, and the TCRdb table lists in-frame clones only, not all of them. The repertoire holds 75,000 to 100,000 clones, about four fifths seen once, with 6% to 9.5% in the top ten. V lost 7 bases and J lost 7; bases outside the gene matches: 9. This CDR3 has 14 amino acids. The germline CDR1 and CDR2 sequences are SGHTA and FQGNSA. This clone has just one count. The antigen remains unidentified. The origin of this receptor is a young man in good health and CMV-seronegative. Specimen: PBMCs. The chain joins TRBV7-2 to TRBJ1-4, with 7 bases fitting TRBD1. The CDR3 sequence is CASTPGQQREKLFF. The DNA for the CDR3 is TGTGCCAGCACCCCGGGACAGCAACGTGAAAAACTGTTTTTT.